This T cell receptor (beta chain) was sequenced for a study of memory CD4+ T cells and cytomegalovirus serostatus. CDR3 length: 14 amino acids. Germline CDR1 LGHNA, CDR2 YNFKEQ. The trim removed 2 bases at V and 6 bases at J, leaving 4 bases unmatched. The sample holds one count of this clone. Profiled with immunoSEQ multiplex PCR; TCRdb holds only in-frame clones, not every one. Altogether tens of thousands of clones are present, roughly three quarters being singletons, with the ten largest covering more than 0.95%. Single viable CD3+CD4+CD8-CD45RO+ cells were sorted as the memory CD4+ T cells. The TCR comes from an adult in good health and CMV-seronegative. This rearrangement joins TRBV4-2 to TRBJ2-4; 7 bases match TRBD2. The sequenced sample was memory CD4+ T cells from blood. This CDR3 is CASSQYERGNIQYF. In DNA form, the CDR3 reads TGTGCCAGCAGCCAATATGAGCGGGGAAACATTCAGTACTTC.